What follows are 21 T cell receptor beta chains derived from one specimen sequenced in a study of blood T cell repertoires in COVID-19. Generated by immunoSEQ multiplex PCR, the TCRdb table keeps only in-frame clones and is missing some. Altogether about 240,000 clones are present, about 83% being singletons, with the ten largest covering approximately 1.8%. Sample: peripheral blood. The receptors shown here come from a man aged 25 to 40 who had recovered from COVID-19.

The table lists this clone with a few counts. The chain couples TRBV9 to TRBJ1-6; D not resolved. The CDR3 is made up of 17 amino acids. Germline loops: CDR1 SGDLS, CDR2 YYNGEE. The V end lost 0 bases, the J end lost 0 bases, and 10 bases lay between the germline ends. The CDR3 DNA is TGTGCCAGCAGCGTAGAGGAGGGCGGCTCCTATAATTCACCCCTCCACTTT. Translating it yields CASSVEEGGSYNSPLHF.

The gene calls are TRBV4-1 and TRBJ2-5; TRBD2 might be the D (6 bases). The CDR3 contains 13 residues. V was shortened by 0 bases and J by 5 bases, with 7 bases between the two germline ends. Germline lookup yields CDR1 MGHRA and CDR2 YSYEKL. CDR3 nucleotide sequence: TGCGCCAGCAGCCAAGATCGGGGGGAGACCCAGTACTTC. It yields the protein CASSQDRGETQYF.

Here the CDR3 DNA reads TGTGCCAGCAGCGTATCGGGACAGGGGGCGTTTGGCTACACCTTC. As protein: CASSVSGQGAFGYTF. The gene calls are TRBV5-6 and TRBJ1-2, with TRBD1 matching 12 bases. The CDR3 covers 15 residues. The V and J ends lost 4 bases and 7 bases, in that order; junction bases with no gene match: 8. CDR1 is SGHDT and CDR2 is YYEEEE in the germline V gene.

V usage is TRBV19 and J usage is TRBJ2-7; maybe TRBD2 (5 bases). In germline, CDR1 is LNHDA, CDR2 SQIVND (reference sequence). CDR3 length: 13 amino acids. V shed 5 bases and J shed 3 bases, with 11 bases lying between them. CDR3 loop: CASSRGNLYEQYF. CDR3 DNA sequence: TGTGCCAGTAGTCGGGGAAACCTCTACGAGCAGTACTTC.

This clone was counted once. The CDR3 region has the DNA TGTGCCAGCAGTTTATCCGGGGGGGGCATGAATGAGCAGTTCTTC. Residues: CASSLSGGGMNEQFF. This chain connects TRBV28 to TRBJ2-1; 8 nucleotides align to TRBD2. CDR1 is MDHEN and CDR2 is SYDVKM in the germline V gene. V lost 1 base, J lost 7 bases, and 6 bases stayed unmatched. This CDR3 is built from 15 residues. Looking up the rest from reference TRBV28 and TRBJ2-1 gives the full variable domain: DVKVTQSSRYLVKRTGEKVFLECVQDMDHENMFWYRQDPGLGLRLIYFSYDVKMKEKGDIPEGYSVSREKKERFSLILESASTNQTSMYLCASSLSGGGMNEQFFGPGTRLTVL.

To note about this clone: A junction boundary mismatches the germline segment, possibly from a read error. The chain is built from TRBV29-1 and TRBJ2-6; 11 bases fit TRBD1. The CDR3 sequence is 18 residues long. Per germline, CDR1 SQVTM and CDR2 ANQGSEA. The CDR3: CSVEGRGTGGSGANVLTF. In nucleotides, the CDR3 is TGCAGCGTCGAAGGGCGCGGGACAGGGGGTTCTGGGGCCAACGTCCTGACTTTC.

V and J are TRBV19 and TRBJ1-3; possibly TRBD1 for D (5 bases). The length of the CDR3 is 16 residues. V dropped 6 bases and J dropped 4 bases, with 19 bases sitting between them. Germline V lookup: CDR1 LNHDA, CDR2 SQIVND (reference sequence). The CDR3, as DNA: TGTGCCAGTAGCCCCGTCCAGGGAGGTGAGGGAAACACCATATATTTT. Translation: CASSPVQGGEGNTIYF.

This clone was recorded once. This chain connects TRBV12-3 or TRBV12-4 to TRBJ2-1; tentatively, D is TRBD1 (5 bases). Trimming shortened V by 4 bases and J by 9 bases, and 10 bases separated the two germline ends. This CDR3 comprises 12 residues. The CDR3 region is CASSYRPAEQFF. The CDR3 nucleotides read TGTGCCAGCAGTTACAGGCCCGCTGAGCAGTTCTTC.

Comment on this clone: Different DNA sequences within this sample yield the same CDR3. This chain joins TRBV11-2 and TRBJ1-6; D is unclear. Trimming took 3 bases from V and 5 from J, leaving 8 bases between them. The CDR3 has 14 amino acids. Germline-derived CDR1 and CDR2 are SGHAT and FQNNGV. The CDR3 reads CASSLAGDNSPLHF. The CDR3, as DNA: TGTGCCAGCAGCTTGGCCGGGGATAATTCACCCCTCCACTTT.

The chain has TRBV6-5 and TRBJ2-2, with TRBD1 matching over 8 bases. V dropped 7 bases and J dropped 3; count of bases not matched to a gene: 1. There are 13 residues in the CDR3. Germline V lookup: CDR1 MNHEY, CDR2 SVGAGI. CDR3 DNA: TGTGCCAGCACAGGGGGCTACACCGGGGAGCTGTTTTTT. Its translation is CASTGGYTGELFF.

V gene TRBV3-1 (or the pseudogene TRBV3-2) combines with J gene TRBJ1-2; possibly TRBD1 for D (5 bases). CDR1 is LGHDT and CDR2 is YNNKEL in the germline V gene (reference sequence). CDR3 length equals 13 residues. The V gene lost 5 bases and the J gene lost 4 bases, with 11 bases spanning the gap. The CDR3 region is CASSVTGSYGYTF. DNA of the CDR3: TGTGCCAGCAGCGTCACAGGCAGCTATGGCTACACCTTC.

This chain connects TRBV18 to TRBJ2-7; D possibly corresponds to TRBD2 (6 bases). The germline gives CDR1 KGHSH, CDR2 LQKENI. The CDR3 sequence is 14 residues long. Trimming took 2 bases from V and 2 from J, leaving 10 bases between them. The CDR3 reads CASSPAEGPYEQYF. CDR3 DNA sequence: TGTGCCAGCTCACCAGCGGAGGGTCCCTACGAGCAGTACTTC.

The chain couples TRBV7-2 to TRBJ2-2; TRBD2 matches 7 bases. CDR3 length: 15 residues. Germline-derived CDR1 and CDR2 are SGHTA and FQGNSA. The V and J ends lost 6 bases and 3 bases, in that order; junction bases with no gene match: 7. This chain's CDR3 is CASSRGLVYTGELFF. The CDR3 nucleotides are TGTGCCAGCAGTCGTGGACTAGTGTACACCGGGGAGCTGTTTTTT.

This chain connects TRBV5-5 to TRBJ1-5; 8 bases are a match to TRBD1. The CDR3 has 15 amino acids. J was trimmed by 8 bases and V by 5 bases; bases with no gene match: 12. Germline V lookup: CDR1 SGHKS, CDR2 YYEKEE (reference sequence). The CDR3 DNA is TGTGCCAGCAGACTAGCGGGACAGGCATGGGAGCCCCAGCATTTT. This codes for CASRLAGQAWEPQHF.

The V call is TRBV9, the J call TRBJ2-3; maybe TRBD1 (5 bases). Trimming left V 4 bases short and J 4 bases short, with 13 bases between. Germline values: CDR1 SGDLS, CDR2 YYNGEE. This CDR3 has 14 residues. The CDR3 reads CASSSQQGSDTQYF. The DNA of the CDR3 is TGTGCCAGCAGCTCCCAGCAGGGATCAGATACGCAGTATTTT.

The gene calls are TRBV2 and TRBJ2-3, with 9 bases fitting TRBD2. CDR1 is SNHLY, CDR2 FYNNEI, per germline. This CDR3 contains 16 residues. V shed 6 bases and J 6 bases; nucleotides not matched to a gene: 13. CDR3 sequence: CASRPRRGTSGDTQYF. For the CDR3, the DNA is TGTGCCAGCAGGCCCCGCAGAGGAACTAGCGGGGATACGCAGTATTTT.

CDR3 sequence (DNA): TGTGCCAGCAGGCCACGGGACAGTGAGGAGACCCAGTACTTC. Its translation is CASRPRDSEETQYF. The rearrangement links TRBV7-2 to TRBJ2-5, with 7 bases matching TRBD1. V trimming: 6 bases; J trimming: 5 bases; junction bases outside the gene matches: 9. Germline V lookup: CDR1 SGHTA, CDR2 FQGNSA. The CDR3 is made up of 14 amino acids.

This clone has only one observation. The CDR3 region is CASSQDGRGSSYNEQFF. In DNA, the CDR3 is TGTGCCAGCAGCCAAGATGGTAGGGGGAGCTCCTACAATGAGCAGTTCTTC. The chain combines TRBV3-1 (or the pseudogene TRBV3-2) with TRBJ2-1; possible D gene TRBD1, 6 bases. The CDR3 consists of 17 residues. Germline V gene lookup returns CDR1 LGHDT and CDR2 YNNKEL (reference sequence). Trimming shortened V by 0 bases and J by 0 bases, and 12 bases separated the two germline ends.

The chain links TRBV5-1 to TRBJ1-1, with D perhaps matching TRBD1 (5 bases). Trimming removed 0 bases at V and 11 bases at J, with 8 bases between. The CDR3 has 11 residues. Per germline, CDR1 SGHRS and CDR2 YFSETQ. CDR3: CASSLEGKAFF. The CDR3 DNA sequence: TGCGCCAGCAGCTTGGAGGGGAAGGCTTTCTTT. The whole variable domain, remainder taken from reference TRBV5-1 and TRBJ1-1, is KAGVTQTPRYLIKTRGQQVTLSCSPISGHRSVSWYQQTPGQGLQFLFEYFSETQRNKGNFPGRFSGRQFSNSRSEMNVSTLELGDSALYLCASSLEGKAFFGQGTRLTVV.

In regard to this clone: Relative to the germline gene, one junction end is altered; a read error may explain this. The CDR3 DNA reads as TGTGCCAGCAGCGTAGGAAGGGGACAGGGGGTCTACACCTTT. Amino acids: CASSVGRGQGVYTF. The V gene is TRBV9, the J gene TRBJ1-2; TRBD1 aligns across 11 bases. CDR1 is SGDLS and CDR2 is YYNGEE in the germline V gene. The CDR3 is made up of 14 amino acids. The full variable domain, rest sourced from reference TRBV9 and TRBJ1-2, is DSGVTQTPKHLITATGQRVTLRCSPRSGDLSVYWYQQSLDQGLQFLIQYYNGEERAKGNILERFSAQQFPDLHSELNLSSLELGDSALYFCASSVGRGQGVYTFGSGTRLTVV.

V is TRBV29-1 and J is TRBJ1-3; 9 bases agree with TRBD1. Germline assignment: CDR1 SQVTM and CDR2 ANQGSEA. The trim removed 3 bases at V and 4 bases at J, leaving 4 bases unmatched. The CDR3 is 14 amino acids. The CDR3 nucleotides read TGCAGCGTTGAGGGACAGGGAGGAGGAAACACCATATATTTT. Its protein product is CSVEGQGGGNTIYF. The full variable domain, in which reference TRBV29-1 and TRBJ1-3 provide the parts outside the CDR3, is SAVISQKPSRDICQRGTSLTIQCQVDSQVTMMFWYRQQPGQSLTLIATANQGSEATYESGFVIDKFPISRPNLTFSTLTVSNMSPEDSSIYLCSVEGQGGGNTIYFGEGSWLTVV.